The 5 T cell receptor beta chains given below trace back to one sample, sequenced in a study of T cells in women clearing cervical HPV infection. Produced via immunoSEQ multiplex PCR; TCRdb's table is partial and in-frame only. The repertoire shows just under 35,000 clones; the top ten hold roughly 1.5%. The sample comprised blood buffy coat. These receptors came from a woman between 18 and 70 years old with a cervical HPV16 infection that either progressed to CIN3+ or cleared (not recorded which).

A note on this clone: The sequenced fragment ends 3 residues before the CDR3 boundary, so the rest is inferred from the germline J gene. This rearrangement joins TRBV5-1 to TRBJ1-1; 10 positions agree with TRBD1. V lost 2 bases and J lost 3; bases outside the gene matches: 1. This CDR3 is 14 amino acids long. CDR1 is SGHRS and CDR2 is YFSETQ in the germline V gene. Partial CDR3 DNA: TGCGCCAGCAGCTTCGGGACAGGGGACACTGAA. It specifies CASSFGTGDTE. The full CDR3 reads CASSFGTGDTEAFF. Together with reference TRBV5-1 and TRBJ1-1, the CDR3 gives the full variable domain: KAGVTQTPRYLIKTRGQQVTLSCSPISGHRSVSWYQQTPGQGLQFLFEYFSETQRNKGNFPGRFSGRQFSNSRSEMNVSTLELGDSALYLCASSFGTGDTEAFFGQGTRLTVV.

On this clone itself: From the germline J gene comes the end of the CDR3, since the read stops 3 residues before it. J is TRBJ2-2 and V is TRBV2; 9 bases are shared with TRBD1. The CDR3 is 15 residues long. CDR1 is SNHLY and CDR2 is FYNNEI in the germline V gene. V was pared by 4 bases and J by 3 bases, with 3 bases of the junction left unmatched. Partial CDR3 DNA: TGTGCCAGCAGTGGGGACAGGGTAGACACCGGGGAG. It is translated as CASSGDRVDTGE. Given in full, the CDR3 is CASSGDRVDTGELFF.

A remark on this clone: The sequence runs out 3 residues before the end of the CDR3; the remainder is reconstructed from the germline J gene. The chain carries TRBV28 and TRBJ1-2, with TRBD1 matching over 7 bases. Germline V CDR1 and CDR2: MDHEN, SYDVKM. The CDR3 is 14 residues long. Germline trimming cut 6 bases from V and 3 bases from J; bases unmatched to any gene: 7. The CDR3 loop is CASRQGGSDYGYTF. Incomplete CDR3 DNA: TGTGCCAGCAGGCAGGGGGGCTCCGACTATGGC.

On this clone: The read terminates 3 residues ahead of where the CDR3 ends, so the germline J gene completes it. The chain uses TRBV7-2 and TRBJ2-3; D remains unclear. CDR1 is SGHTA and CDR2 is FQGNSA in the germline V gene. The CDR3 loop spans 15 amino acids. Trimming shortened V by 3 bases and J by 2 bases, and 12 bases separated the two germline ends. The CDR3: CASSFSGRPTDTQYF. The CDR3 bases that were read are TGTGCCAGCAGCTTCTCTGGCAGGCCCACAGATACG.

About this clone itself: The CDR3 is cut off 3 residues early in the read; its end comes from the germline J gene. The V gene is TRBV2, the J gene TRBJ2-1; 7 bases are shared with TRBD1. Germline V gives CDR1 SNHLY, CDR2 FYNNEI. Trimming cost V 5 bases and J 4 bases; bases outside gene matches: 5. The CDR3 covers 14 residues. CDR3 DNA, as far as it was read: TGTGCCAGCAGTTCGGACAGGCCTTACAATGAG. Translation gives CASSSDRPYNE. The full CDR3 protein reads CASSSDRPYNEQFF.